These 10 T cell receptor beta chains came from one sample sequenced in a study of cytomegalovirus exposure and HLA in healthy donors. Researchers ran the PCR with 60 Vbeta and 13 Jbeta primers. Sequenced by immunoSEQ multiplex PCR; TCRdb stores in-frame clones only, minus some. Reported are about 67,000 clones; the ten largest clones contain about 5%. Material: PBMCs. The origin of the receptors is a woman aged 40 to 50 in good health and CMV-seropositive.

This chain uses TRBV7-2 with TRBJ1-2; weak D call: TRBD1 (5 bases). The V and J ends lost 0 bases and 1 base respectively, with 9 bases between them. The CDR3 sequence is 15 residues long. Germline CDR1 is SGHTA and CDR2 is FQGNSA. CDR3 in amino acids: CASSLAPQGNYGYTF. Here the CDR3 DNA reads TGTGCCAGCAGCTTAGCGCCCCAGGGTAACTATGGCTACACCTTC.

This chain joins TRBV5-6 and TRBJ2-7; 8 nucleotides agree with TRBD2. CDR1 SGHDT and CDR2 YYEEEE come from the germline V gene. V trimming: 1 base; J trimming: 0 bases; junction bases outside the gene matches: 3. This CDR3 has 15 amino acids. This chain's CDR3 is CASSLSSGNSYEQYF. The CDR3 DNA reads TGTGCCAGCAGCTTGAGTAGCGGGAACTCCTACGAGCAGTACTTC. Using reference TRBV5-6 and TRBJ2-7 for the parts outside the CDR3, the full variable domain is DAGVTQSPTHLIKTRGQQVTLRCSPKSGHDTVSWYQQALGQGPQFIFQYYEEEERQRGNFPDRFSGHQFPNYSSELNVNALLLGDSALYLCASSLSSGNSYEQYFGPGTRLTVT.

This chain joins TRBV4-1 and TRBJ1-1; D gene ambiguous. The CDR3 is 14 residues long. Germline V lookup: CDR1 MGHRA, CDR2 YSYEKL. V lost 0 bases and J lost 1, with 6 bases in between. The CDR3 DNA follows: TGCGCCAGCAGCCAAGATCTATGGAACACTGAAGCTTTCTTT. It encodes CASSQDLWNTEAFF.

The chain uses TRBV27 and TRBJ2-7, with 8 nucleotides matching TRBD1. V was clipped by 11 bases and J by 2 bases; unmatched bases: 8. The CDR3 is 13 residues long. Germline CDR1 MNHEY, CDR2 SMNVEV (reference sequence). The DNA of the CDR3 is TGTGCCGTCCAGGACAGGGTAACCTACGAGCAGTACTTC. Protein product: CAVQDRVTYEQYF.

The J gene is TRBJ2-3, the V gene TRBV5-1; 11 nucleotides line up with TRBD1. In germline, CDR1 is SGHRS, CDR2 YFSETQ. The CDR3 consists of 15 residues. V was clipped by 2 bases and J by 6 bases; unmatched bases: 5. CDR3: CASSLAGTGGDTQYF. The CDR3 DNA reads as TGCGCCAGCAGCTTAGCCGGGACAGGGGGGGATACGCAGTATTTT.

The V and J genes are TRBV5-4 and TRBJ2-1, with 7 bases that match TRBD1. This CDR3 has 16 amino acids. Losses at the gene ends were 4 bases for V and 7 bases for J; bases not matched to a gene: 14. The V gene's germline CDR1 is SGHNT and CDR2 YYREEE (reference sequence). The CDR3 DNA is TGTGCCAGCAGCATACAGGGGCCCCTGGGGCGGAATGAGCAGTTCTTC. Its translation is CASSIQGPLGRNEQFF.

This chain uses TRBV21-1 with TRBJ2-1; TRBD2 is the table's D call, not checked against the DNA. TRBV21-1 is designated a pseudogene. The CDR3 spans 15 residues. CDR3 DNA sequence: TGTGCCGCCCGGGGGGGAGCGGACTCCTACAATGAGCAGTTCTTC. Its protein is CAARGGADSYNEQFF.

The chain carries TRBV7-2 and TRBJ1-2, with D hard to call. The CDR3 covers 15 residues. Per the germline V gene, CDR1 is SGHTA and CDR2 is FQGNSA. The V end lost 5 bases, the J end lost 2 bases, and 15 bases lay between the germline ends. The CDR3 loop is CASSPRVGANYGYTF. For the CDR3, the DNA is TGTGCCAGCAGCCCTCGCGTTGGAGCAAACTATGGCTACACCTTC.

The chain is built from TRBV15 and TRBJ2-1; D possibly corresponds to TRBD1 (6 bases). This CDR3 has 15 residues. Germline CDR1 and CDR2: LNHNV and YYDKDF (reference sequence). V was clipped by 3 bases and J by 8 bases, with 17 bases between them. The CDR3 DNA reads as TGTGCCACCAGCAGTGGGCAGGGGAGAAGCCATGAGCAGTTCTTC. Translation gives CATSSGQGRSHEQFF.

V and J are TRBV9 and TRBJ2-5; 10 positions match TRBD2. This CDR3 is built from 15 residues. J lost 5 bases, V lost 2 bases, and 6 bases had no gene match. CDR1 and CDR2 (germline): SGDLS, YYNGEE. The CDR3 DNA reads TGTGCCAGCAGCGTCAGCGGGAGGGCCGGGGAGACCCAGTACTTC. This codes for CASSVSGRAGETQYF.